Sequencing of this T cell receptor beta chain was carried out in a study of cytomegalovirus exposure and HLA in healthy donors. The study, taken as a whole, reports: Earlier findings revealed that most TCR beta V segments proved productive either about 87% or about 30% of the time.

PCR used 60 Vbeta primers and 13 Jbeta primers. Clones were sequenced by immunoSEQ multiplex PCR, and TCRdb holds only the in-frame ones, with some missing. This sample carries 150,000 or so clones, roughly 77% of them seen once, and the ten largest clones take around 2.3%. This clone was observed a handful of times. Its antigen is still unknown. V lost 0 bases and J lost 5, with 7 bases in between. Germline CDR1 and CDR2: LGHNA and YSLEER. This CDR3 has 13 residues. The sequence was collected from a man aged 50 to 59 in good health and CMV-seropositive. Input material: PBMCs. The chain is built from TRBV4-3 and TRBJ1-1; D gene uncertain. The CDR3: CASSQDRLTEAFF. The CDR3, as DNA: TGCGCCAGCAGCCAAGACAGGCTAACTGAAGCTTTCTTT.